Included here is one TCR beta chain sequence, with context. Its specificity is unknown. Sequencing was performed with immunoSEQ multiplex PCR; in TCRdb, only in-frame clones are kept and a portion is missing. Among over 90,000 clones listed, roughly 93% were seen once. These data belong to a study of graft-versus-host responses after intestinal transplantation. Looking at the study overall: Recipients were all induced with anti-thymocyte globulin, then given tacrolimus and steroids for about three years.

This receptor was identified in a human donor who received an intestinal transplant. This sample comprised unstimulated CD8+ T cells sorted from spleen or lymph node cells, obtained before intestinal transplant.

CDR3 sequence reads: CASSAELAGGPLEQYF. The CDR3 DNA reads as TGTGCCAGCAGTGCCGAACTAGCGGGGGGGCCGTTAGAGCAGTACTTC. This chain joins TRBV6-1 and TRBJ2-7; 13 bases are a match to TRBD2. V lost 4 bases and J lost 7; bases outside the gene matches: 10. The germline gives CDR1 MNHNS, CDR2 SASEGT. This CDR3 has 16 residues.